This T cell receptor beta chain was identified during a study of OX40 agonist ivuxolimab in advanced cancers. Study-level background: A diagnosis of hepatocellular carcinoma, melanoma, renal cell or head and neck cancer was present in dose-escalation patients. Partial responses were achieved by three patients, of whom one had hepatocellular carcinoma and two had cutaneous melanoma.

After removal of 11 bases from V and 7 bases from J, the junction contained 16 bases not matched to a gene. This CDR3 spans 15 amino acids. CDR1 is MNHNY, CDR2 SVGAGI, per germline (reference sequence). Study-level results: CD8+ T cells averaged more expanded clones than CD4+.

The timepoints at which blood was sampled were baseline, cycle 4 day 1, and cycle 7 day 1. Regarding this clone: Its antigen remains unknown.

The repertoire was sequenced with immunoSEQ multiplex PCR; TCRdb's copy has only in-frame clones and lacks some. The sample shows about 42,000 clones, approximately 83% of them seen only once. This clonotype originated in an adult with an advanced solid tumor such as melanoma, head and neck, liver or kidney cancer. The rearrangement links TRBV6-6 to TRBJ2-1; TRBD2 matches at 8 bases. The sample here was CD4+ or CD8+ T cells sorted from blood, taken in a trial of the OX40 agonist ivuxolimab. The chain's CDR3 is CAAHQAGERINEQFF. CDR3 DNA sequence: TGTGCCGCCCACCAAGCGGGAGAACGTATAAATGAGCAGTTCTTC.